This TCR beta chain was found in a study of blood T cell repertoires in COVID-19. Original methodology: Estimation of nucleated cell counts relied on the amplification of reference gene primers. Repertoires were generated with immunoSEQ multiplex PCR, while TCRdb's copy carries only in-frame clones and drops some. That table gives V, J and clone size, and the DNA gave D and trimming. The profile shows about 56,000 clones, 89% of them singletons. V was pared by 4 bases and J by 3 bases, with 15 bases between. Germline V gene sequence: CDR1 SQVTM, CDR2 ANQGSEA. The CDR3 has 14 amino acids. The Seattle patients joined while their infection was active and were tracked longitudinally afterward.

The clonotype comes from a woman aged 60-75 years with COVID-19, enrolled during active disease. The chain joins TRBV29-1 to TRBJ1-1; a possible D gene is TRBD1 (5 bases). Sample: peripheral blood. The CDR3 sequence: CSVARAEVYTEAFF. Here the CDR3 DNA reads TGCAGCGTTGCCAGGGCCGAGGTGTACACTGAAGCTTTCTTT.